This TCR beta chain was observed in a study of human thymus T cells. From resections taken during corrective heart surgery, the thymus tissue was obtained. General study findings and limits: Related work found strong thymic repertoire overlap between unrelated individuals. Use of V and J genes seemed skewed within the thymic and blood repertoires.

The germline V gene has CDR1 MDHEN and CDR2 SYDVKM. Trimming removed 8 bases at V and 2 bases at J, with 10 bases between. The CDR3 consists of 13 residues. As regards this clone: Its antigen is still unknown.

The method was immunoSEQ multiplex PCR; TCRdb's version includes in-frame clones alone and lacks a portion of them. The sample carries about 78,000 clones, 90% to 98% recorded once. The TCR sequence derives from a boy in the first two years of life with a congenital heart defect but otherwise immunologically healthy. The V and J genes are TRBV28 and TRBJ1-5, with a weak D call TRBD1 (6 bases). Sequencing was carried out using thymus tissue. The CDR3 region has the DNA TGTGCCAGCGAGGAGGGGGGCAATCAGCCCCAGCATTTT. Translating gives CASEEGGNQPQHF.